The source of this T cell receptor (beta chain) is a study of T cells in Graves' hyperthyroidism and ophthalmopathy. Study-wide results and limits: By a 13 V-J model, ophthalmopathy was set apart from stable hyperthyroidism. Onset of ophthalmopathy came a median roughly 6.9 months after the model predicted it.

Worth noting for this clonotype: The antigen remains undetermined.

The hyperthyroidism patients had all been newly diagnosed, and their disease duration was under 2 months. Their ages ranged from 18 to 65 years. On the basis of clinical symptoms, serum thyroxine and TRAb, thyroid ultrasound and orbital computed tomography, diagnoses were made. The investigators amplified TCR beta CDR3 regions from RNA transcripts. HTBI primers were the set used in a first-round RT-PCR of the TCR CDR3. TCRdb ran MiXCR on the multiplex PCR reads and lists one entry per CDR3 protein. Found here are around 580,000 distinct CDR3 sequences, around 46% of them singletons; the top ten hold around 7.7%. This receptor was obtained from a woman aged 18-29 years with Graves' hyperthyroidism. Sequenced sample: peripheral blood or thyroid tissue (not recorded which).

The CDR3, as DNA: TGCGCCAGCAGCCAAGTAGGGAGACAGGGAATTCCTTACCAGCCCCAGCATTTT. Translated: CASSQVGRQGIPYQPQHF. The V and J genes are TRBV4-1 and TRBJ1-5; 7 nucleotides agree with TRBD1. The CDR3 sequence is 18 residues long. Germline loops: CDR1 MGHRA, CDR2 YSYEKL. The trim removed 1 base at V and 7 bases at J, leaving 16 bases unmatched.